The 13 T cell receptor beta chains reported below all come from one sample, sequenced in a study of blood T cell repertoires in COVID-19. Only in-frame clones appear in the TCRdb table, and some are missing; sequencing was by immunoSEQ multiplex PCR. The data contain a few hundred thousand clones, 85% to 90% of them singletons. Sequenced sample: PBMCs or T cells enriched from blood (not recorded which). These receptors originate from a woman aged 18-29 years who had recovered from COVID-19.

Of note for this clone: Sequence at one end of the junction differs from germline and may be a read error. This chain links TRBV12-3 or TRBV12-4 with TRBJ2-3; D remains unclear. The CDR3 has 12 amino acids. The CDR3 coding sequence is TGTGCCAGCAGTTTTAGCAGAGATACGCAGTATTTT. It yields the protein CASSFSRDTQYF.

The gene calls are TRBV7-6 and TRBJ2-5; D possibly corresponds to TRBD2 (6 bases). The CDR3 extends over 15 amino acids. V was clipped by 7 bases and J by 4 bases, with 19 bases between them. The germline CDR1 and CDR2 sequences are SGHVS and FNYEAQ. In DNA form, the CDR3 reads TGTGCCAGCACCCTGGTCGGGACGGAGGGAGAGACCCAGTACTTC. Amino acid sequence: CASTLVGTEGETQYF.

This clone has only one observation. The V call is TRBV6-4, the J call TRBJ1-2; D may be TRBD1 (6 bases). Looked up from germline, CDR1 is MRHNA and CDR2 is SNTAGT. V was shortened by 3 bases and J by 7 bases, with 15 bases between the two germline ends. The CDR3 spans 14 residues. CDR3 sequence: CASSDWEGGGGYTF. CDR3 nucleotide sequence: TGTGCCAGCAGTGATTGGGAGGGGGGAGGTGGCTACACCTTC.

The V and J genes are TRBV28 and TRBJ1-3; TRBD1 aligns across 11 bases. Germline loops: CDR1 MDHEN, CDR2 SYDVKM. CDR3 length equals 14 residues. The ends lost 8 bases at V and 2 bases at J; junction bases unmatched: 2. CDR3 nucleotide sequence: TGTGCCAGCGGGGACAGGGGGGCTGGAAACACCATATATTTT. It codes for CASGDRGAGNTIYF. Full variable domain (remainder filled in from reference TRBV28 and TRBJ1-3): DVKVTQSSRYLVKRTGEKVFLECVQDMDHENMFWYRQDPGLGLRLIYFSYDVKMKEKGDIPEGYSVSREKKERFSLILESASTNQTSMYLCASGDRGAGNTIYFGEGSWLTVV.

The chain couples TRBV7-9 to TRBJ1-2; D is unclear. CDR3 length equals 15 residues. Trimming took off 2 bases at V and 5 bases at J, with 15 bases between the two ends. Germline assignment: CDR1 SEHNR and CDR2 FQNEAQ (reference sequence). CDR3 loop: CASSLSEATLYGYTF. CDR3 DNA sequence: TGTGCCAGCAGCTTATCTGAGGCAACCTTGTATGGCTACACCTTC.

J is TRBJ1-5 and V is TRBV2, with 8 nucleotides matching TRBD1. Per the germline V gene, CDR1 is SNHLY and CDR2 is FYNNEI. The CDR3 runs to 14 residues. The junction had 8 bases not matched to a gene; V was cut back by 6 bases and J by 7 bases. CDR3 residues: CASRRPGQEQPQHF. The CDR3 nucleotides read TGTGCCAGCAGAAGACCGGGACAGGAGCAGCCCCAGCATTTT.

The chain employs TRBV7-9 and TRBJ2-7; 7 bases are shared with TRBD2. CDR1 and CDR2 from the germline V gene are SEHNR and FQNEAQ (reference sequence). The V gene end was trimmed by 2 bases and the J gene end by 5 bases; junction bases not matched to a gene: 9. This CDR3 has 15 amino acids. Here the CDR3 DNA reads TGTGCCAGCAGCTTAAGCCTAGCGGTCTTCAACGAGCAGTACTTC. Amino acid sequence: CASSLSLAVFNEQYF.

V is TRBV21-1 and J is TRBJ1-5. TRBV21-1 is termed a pseudogene. This CDR3 contains 16 residues. The CDR3 DNA reads TGTGCCAGCAGCAAAATCTCCCGGGAAAACAATCAGCCCCAGCATTTT. Protein sequence: CASSKISRENNQPQHF.

This clone showed up just a few times. V gene TRBV28 combines with J gene TRBJ1-4; TRBD1 agrees at 8 bases. The junction had 12 bases not matched to a gene; V was cut back by 7 bases and J by 8 bases. Germline loops: CDR1 MDHEN, CDR2 SYDVKM. This CDR3 has 15 amino acids. The CDR3 here is CASNTGGAGDEKLFF. The DNA for the CDR3 is TGTGCCAGCAACACAGGGGGGGCGGGTGACGAAAAACTGTTTTTT.

The chain carries TRBV5-4 and TRBJ2-7, with 8 bases lining up with TRBD1. V gave up 0 bases and J gave up 7 bases; unmatched junction bases: 12. Germline V gives CDR1 SGHNT, CDR2 YYREEE (reference sequence). The CDR3 consists of 16 residues. The CDR3, as DNA: TGTGCCAGCAGCTTGGCCCGGGACAGGAGTTTTGGGGAGCAGTACTTC. Protein sequence: CASSLARDRSFGEQYF. Looking up the rest from reference TRBV5-4 and TRBJ2-7 gives the full variable domain: ETGVTQSPTHLIKTRGQQVTLRCSSQSGHNTVSWYQQALGQGPQFIFQYYREEENGRGNFPPRFSGLQFPNYSSELNVNALELDDSALYLCASSLARDRSFGEQYFGPGTRLTVT.

The chain is built from TRBV10-1 and TRBJ2-2; 9 bases match TRBD1. Germline CDR1 reads WNHNN; CDR2 reads SYGVQD (reference sequence). V was pared by 4 bases and J by 4 bases, with 4 bases of the junction left unmatched. The CDR3 spans 15 residues. CDR3 bases: TGCGCCAGCAGTGTGACAGGGGGAAGCACCGGGGAGCTGTTTTTT. Its protein is CASSVTGGSTGELFF.

The chain uses TRBV3-1 (or the pseudogene TRBV3-2) and TRBJ1-2; possibly TRBD1 for D (5 bases). This CDR3 contains 16 residues. CDR1 and CDR2 (germline): LGHDT, YNNKEL (reference sequence). V was shortened by 2 bases and J by 2 bases, with 15 bases between the two germline ends. Here the CDR3 DNA reads TGTGCCAGCAGCCAATGGGGGGAGGAAGGAAACTATGGCTACACCTTC. Its translation is CASSQWGEEGNYGYTF.

This rearrangement joins TRBV27 to TRBJ2-2; 11 bases map to TRBD2. Germline V gives CDR1 MNHEY, CDR2 SMNVEV (reference sequence). The CDR3 sequence is 16 residues long. The V gene end was trimmed by 6 bases and the J gene end by 1 base; junction bases not matched to a gene: 4. The CDR3 DNA reads TGTGCCAGCAGCACGACTAGCGGGATGAACACCGGGGAGCTGTTTTTT. It encodes CASSTTSGMNTGELFF.